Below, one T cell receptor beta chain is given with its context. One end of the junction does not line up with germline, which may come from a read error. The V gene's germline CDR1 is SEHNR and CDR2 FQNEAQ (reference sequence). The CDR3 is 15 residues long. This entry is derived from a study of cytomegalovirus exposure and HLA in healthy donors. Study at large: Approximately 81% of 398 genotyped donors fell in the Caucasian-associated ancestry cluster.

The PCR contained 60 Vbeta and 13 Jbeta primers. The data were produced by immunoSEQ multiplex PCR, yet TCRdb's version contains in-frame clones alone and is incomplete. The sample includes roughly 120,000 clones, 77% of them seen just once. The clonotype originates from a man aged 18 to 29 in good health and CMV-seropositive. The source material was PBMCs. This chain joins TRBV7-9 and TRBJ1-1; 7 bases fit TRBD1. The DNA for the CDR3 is TGTTCCAGCAGCTTCGGACAGGTCCCGAACACTGAAGCTTTCTTT. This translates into CSSSFGQVPNTEAFF.